The entry below describes one T cell receptor (beta chain). Its antigen remains unknown. This specimen belongs to a study of cytomegalovirus exposure and HLA in healthy donors. Study-wide context: In a later analysis, it was reported that the 110 or so validation repertoires had been produced on the same platform as the roughly 700 repertoires belonging to the first cohort. Regarding the study as a whole: As was reported, the classifier diagnosed cytomegalovirus status with high specificity and sensitivity. The study designated 150 to 200 TCR beta chains cytomegalovirus-associated.

The study drew the donors from its roughly 120-subject validation cohort, separate from the roughly 700-subject first cohort. Clones were sequenced by immunoSEQ multiplex PCR, and TCRdb holds only the in-frame ones, with some missing. Here the sample spans under 100,000 clones, roughly 96% being singletons. Trimming pared 5 bases from V and 4 bases from J, leaving 14 bases between. Germline V gene sequence: CDR1 MDHEN, CDR2 SYDVKM. This CDR3 region has 14 residues. This clonotype was sampled from a man aged 18 to 29 in good health and CMV-seronegative. This chain connects TRBV28 to TRBJ1-1; D remains unclear. Material for sequencing was PBMCs. Written as DNA, the CDR3 is TGTGCCAGCAGTCAGTCCAGGAGGAGCACTGAAGCTTTCTTT. Its translation: CASSQSRRSTEAFF.